This T cell receptor (beta chain) was observed in a study of technical replicates of blood from a few donors. Produced via immunoSEQ multiplex PCR; TCRdb's table is partial and in-frame only. The repertoire holds some 48,000 clones, with roughly 95% as singletons. There are 14 residues in the CDR3. V gave up 6 bases and J gave up 0 bases, with 8 bases separating them. In germline, CDR1 is MDHEN, CDR2 SYDVKM. V gene TRBV28 combines with J gene TRBJ2-2, with D perhaps TRBD1 (5 bases). This TCR was recovered from a human donor in good health. The sample taken for sequencing was T cells isolated from PBMCs. The CDR3 DNA is TGTGCCAGCAGCAGGGCCGCGAACACCGGGGAGCTGTTTTTT. The encoded protein is CASSRAANTGELFF.